This T cell receptor beta chain originates from a study of blood T cell repertoires in COVID-19. V was pared by 3 bases and J by 3 bases, with 17 bases between. The CDR3 has 16 residues. Germline loops: CDR1 MGHRA, CDR2 YSYEKL. The repertoire was sequenced with immunoSEQ multiplex PCR; TCRdb's copy has only in-frame clones and lacks some. The sample has 56,000 or so clones, around nine tenths seen once. The chain combines TRBV4-1 with TRBJ1-1; no definite D call. The material sequenced was peripheral blood. This sequence was found in a man aged 45-60 years with acute or convalescent COVID-19. The CDR3 bases are TGCGCCAGCAGCCAGGAAGGAACTTTGGGAGACACTGAAGCTTTCTTT. This translates into CASSQEGTLGDTEAFF.